These 14 T cell receptor beta chains originate from one sample sequenced in a study of TIL therapy for anti-PD-1-resistant metastatic lung cancer. Described time point: pre-treatment sample, taken before nivolumab and TIL therapy. Sequencing used immunoSEQ v3. The data were produced by immunoSEQ multiplex PCR, yet TCRdb's version contains in-frame clones alone and is incomplete. The sample carries more than 45,000 clones, 70% to 75% recorded once. Source: blood, taken at baseline. The receptors were sampled from a person aged 25 to 79 with non-small cell lung cancer.

This rearrangement joins TRBV7-9 to TRBJ1-4; perhaps TRBD1 as D (6 bases). V was pared by 2 bases and J by 5 bases, with 18 bases between. Germline loops: CDR1 SEHNR, CDR2 FQNEAQ (reference sequence). The CDR3 totals 17 residues. The DNA of the CDR3 is TGTGCCAGCAGCTTATCAGGCAGGGGCTCTGGGAATGAAAAACTGTTTTTT. Translated, it gives CASSLSGRGSGNEKLFF.

The chain has TRBV27 and TRBJ1-4; TRBD1 is a possible D gene (5 bases). The V end lost 8 bases, the J end lost 5 bases, and 15 bases lay between the germline ends. The CDR3 spans 14 residues. Germline assignment: CDR1 MNHEY and CDR2 SMNVEV (reference sequence). In DNA, the CDR3 is TGTGCCAGCGAGGGACTCATGAGGAATGAAAAACTGTTTTTT. Its translation: CASEGLMRNEKLFF.

The chain is built from TRBV6-5 and TRBJ1-1; D gene uncertain. Germline loops: CDR1 MNHEY, CDR2 SVGAGI. V was shortened by 6 bases and J by 0 bases, with 8 bases between the two germline ends. The CDR3 runs to 13 residues. The CDR3 loop reads CASRGMMNTEAFF. The CDR3 DNA follows: TGTGCCAGCAGGGGGATGATGAACACTGAAGCTTTCTTT.

The chain joins TRBV28 to TRBJ2-7, with TRBD2 matching over 9 bases. The CDR3 is 15 residues long. Germline CDR1 reads MDHEN; CDR2 reads SYDVKM. With 5 bases clipped from V and 0 bases from J, the junction kept 5 bases outside the gene matches. CDR3 nucleotide sequence: TGTGCCAGCAGTACTAGCGGGTACACCTCCTACGAGCAGTACTTC. Protein product: CASSTSGYTSYEQYF.

This chain connects TRBV7-2 to TRBJ1-2, with D uncertain. Germline CDR1 is SGHTA and CDR2 is FQGNSA. CDR3 length: 16 residues. Trimming took off 5 bases at V and 2 bases at J, with 18 bases between the two ends. CDR3 sequence (DNA): TGTGCCAGCAGCCTAGATGGAAGTTCAGAAAACTATGGCTACACCTTC. This codes for CASSLDGSSENYGYTF.

The CDR3: CASSLDRTYEQYF. In nucleotides, the CDR3 is TGTGCCAGCAGCTTAGACCGAACCTACGAGCAGTACTTC. V is TRBV11-2 and J is TRBJ2-7; D call uncertain. Trimming cost V 0 bases and J 2 bases, with 5 bases left between them. This CDR3 region has 13 residues. The germline CDR1 and CDR2 sequences are SGHAT and FQNNGV.

The chain is built from TRBV7-6 and TRBJ2-1; TRBD2 matches 7 bases. The CDR3 has 15 residues. V dropped 4 bases and J dropped 0; count of bases not matched to a gene: 3. Germline loops: CDR1 SGHVS, CDR2 FNYEAQ. The CDR3 DNA reads as TGTGCCAGCAGCTCCGGGACTACCTCCTACAATGAGCAGTTCTTC. Its translation is CASSSGTTSYNEQFF.

The chain joins TRBV13 to TRBJ1-2; D is perhaps TRBD1 (6 bases). This CDR3 is built from 16 residues. V was cut by 5 bases and J by 4 bases, with 20 bases left in between. Per the germline V gene, CDR1 is PRHDT and CDR2 is FYEKMQ (reference sequence). The CDR3 sequence: CASSLNRAEAGYGYTF. The CDR3 coding sequence is TGTGCCAGCAGCCTAAACAGGGCAGAGGCCGGCTATGGCTACACCTTC.

In its sample, this clone was seen a few times. The rearrangement uses TRBV19 and TRBJ2-7, with D tentatively TRBD2 (5 bases). Trimming left V 6 bases short and J 2 bases short, with 11 bases between. CDR1 and CDR2 from the germline V gene are LNHDA and SQIVND (reference sequence). CDR3 length equals 13 residues. The CDR3 is CASREDGAYEQYF. The CDR3, as DNA: TGTGCCAGTAGAGAGGACGGGGCCTACGAGCAGTACTTC.

The J gene is TRBJ2-6, the V gene TRBV11-2; 10 nucleotides align to TRBD1. V dropped 0 bases and J dropped 1; count of bases not matched to a gene: 9. CDR1 and CDR2 from the germline V gene are SGHAT and FQNNGV. This CDR3 region has 20 residues. As DNA, the CDR3 is TGTGCCAGCAGCTTAGAAATGGGGACAGGGGTAGGTTCTGGGGCCAACGTCCTGACTTTC. Translated: CASSLEMGTGVGSGANVLTF. Combining the CDR3 with reference TRBV11-2 and TRBJ2-6 gives the whole variable domain EAGVAQSPRYKIIEKRQSVAFWCNPISGHATLYWYQQILGQGPKLLIQFQNNGVVDDSQLPKDRFSAERLKGVDSTLKIQPAKLEDSAVYLCASSLEMGTGVGSGANVLTFGAGSRLTVL.

In its sample, this clone was seen once. The V call is TRBV7-2, the J call TRBJ1-4; D unresolved. CDR1 SGHTA and CDR2 FQGNSA come from the germline V gene. The V gene lost 5 bases and the J gene lost 7 bases, with 14 bases spanning the gap. The CDR3 runs to 14 residues. The CDR3: CASSETYRVEKLFF. CDR3 coding DNA: TGTGCCAGCAGCGAAACCTATAGGGTTGAAAAACTGTTTTTT.

The rearrangement links TRBV7-3 to TRBJ1-1; D is unclear. V lost 2 bases, J lost 1 base, and 8 bases lay in between. The CDR3 contains 14 residues. Germline V lookup: CDR1 SGHTA, CDR2 FQGTGA. CDR3 loop: CASSLDASNTEAFF. Written as DNA, the CDR3 is TGTGCCAGCAGCTTAGATGCTTCGAACACTGAAGCTTTCTTT.

The genes are TRBV30 and TRBJ2-1; 7 nucleotides align to TRBD2. Germline CDR1 GTSNPN, CDR2 SVGIG (reference sequence). The V segment lost 2 bases and the J segment 8 bases; nucleotides outside the gene matches: 15. CDR3 length: 16 residues. The CDR3 sequence: CAWSRPGERGIYEQFF. Here the CDR3 DNA reads TGTGCCTGGAGTCGCCCCGGGGAGCGGGGTATATATGAGCAGTTCTTC.

V usage is TRBV28 and J usage is TRBJ1-6; D is unresolved. Germline V gene lookup returns CDR1 MDHEN and CDR2 SYDVKM. The germline V and J ends were trimmed by 1 base and 9 bases, with 13 bases remaining between them. The CDR3 runs 15 residues. The CDR3 DNA sequence: TGTGCCAGCAGTTTATCCCAAGCTCAGGCTTCACCCCTCCACTTT. Its translation is CASSLSQAQASPLHF.